This T cell receptor (beta chain) was identified in a study of monozygotic twins with inflammatory bowel disease. Germline V CDR1 and CDR2: DFQATT, SNEGSKA (reference sequence). This CDR3 comprises 17 residues. TCRdb reanalyzed the 5' RACE reads and collapses them to one entry per CDR3 protein, without DNA. The sample's table shows 200,000 to 250,000 distinct CDR3 sequences. What was sequenced was blood. This chain connects TRBV20-1 to TRBJ2-3; the D call of TRBD1 rests on TCRdb alone, since no DNA is present to check it. This TCR was recovered from a human donor with ulcerative colitis or Crohn's disease, or a healthy co-twin of an affected twin (not recorded which). The CDR3 sequence: CSARDIRAQGVTDTQYF.